This record looks at one T cell receptor (beta chain) sequence and its context. Repertoires were generated with immunoSEQ multiplex PCR, while TCRdb's copy carries only in-frame clones and drops some. Among roughly 60,000 clones listed, 85% to 90% were seen once. Germline CDR1 reads SNHLY; CDR2 reads FYNNEI. The CDR3 contains 11 residues. Trimming pared 6 bases from V and 4 bases from J, leaving 6 bases between. The source of the sample is a study of T cell changes during pregnancy in multiple sclerosis. The sample here was CD4+ T cells from peripheral blood mononuclear cells, taken in the first trimester of pregnancy. The receptor was isolated from a female donor with multiple sclerosis, enrolled in a pregnancy study. This chain links TRBV2 with TRBJ1-1; D unresolved. The CDR3 nucleotides are TGTGCCAGCAGCCGGGGCACTGAAGCTTTCTTT. Amino acid sequence: CASSRGTEAFF.